The entry below describes one T cell receptor beta chain. The protocol was immunoSEQ multiplex PCR, while the TCRdb copy is restricted to in-frame clones and leaves out a portion. The sample consists of roughly 190,000 clones, roughly 91% of them appearing once. V was pared by 4 bases and J by 5 bases, with 10 bases of the junction left unmatched. Germline CDR1 is SGHRS and CDR2 is YFSETQ. The CDR3 has 16 residues. The source of the sample is a study of blood T cell repertoires in COVID-19. The rearrangement uses TRBV5-1 and TRBJ2-1; TRBD1 matches at 9 bases. The sequence came from a human donor in a cohort sampled during active COVID-19. Sequencing input: peripheral blood. This CDR3 reads CASSQTGTGLNNEQFF. CDR3 DNA: TGCGCCAGCAGCCAGACCGGGACAGGGCTGAACAATGAGCAGTTCTTC.